A selection of T cell receptor beta chains follows, all from one sample in a study of T cell responses to AZD1222 COVID-19 vaccine. Produced via immunoSEQ multiplex PCR; TCRdb's table is partial and in-frame only. Its table records about 140,000 clones. Specimen: peripheral blood. These receptors were obtained from an adult in good health. CDR3s include the opening cysteine and the closing phenylalanine or tryptophan.

J gene: TRBJ1-1
CDR3 length: 15
V gene: TRBV28
CDR3 protein: CASLKRGQGGTEAFF

J gene: TRBJ1-1
CDR3 length: 15
V gene: TRBV9
CDR3 protein: CASSVASGGPTEAFF

J gene: TRBJ1-2
CDR3 length: 14
V gene: TRBV19
CDR3 protein: CASSISTGYYGYTF

J gene: TRBJ1-1
CDR3 length: 16
V gene: TRBV11-3
CDR3 protein: CASSPLRGRANTEAFF

J gene: TRBJ1-2
CDR3 length: 14
V gene: TRBV5-4
CDR3 protein: CASSLAGEGGGYTF

J gene: TRBJ1-4
CDR3 length: 12
V gene: TRBV28
CDR3 protein: CATQGPKEKLFF

J gene: TRBJ2-5
CDR3 length: 12
V gene: TRBV6-6
CDR3 protein: CASGSTLVTQYF

J gene: TRBJ2-7
CDR3 length: 14
V gene: TRBV18
CDR3 protein: CASSLSGTGYEQYF

J gene: TRBJ2-1
CDR3 length: 15
V gene: TRBV9
CDR3 protein: CASSVRGYSYNEQFF

J gene: TRBJ1-6
CDR3 length: 15
V gene: TRBV5-1
CDR3 protein: CASSLLSSYNSPLHF

J gene: TRBJ1-3
CDR3 length: 14
V gene: TRBV6-5
CDR3 protein: CASSITGVGNTIYF

J gene: TRBJ2-5
CDR3 length: 14
V gene: TRBV3-1/TRBV3-2
CDR3 protein: CASSQGSVQETQYF

J gene: TRBJ1-2
CDR3 length: 16
V gene: TRBV5-1
CDR3 protein: CASSLGSDRPKDGYTF

J gene: TRBJ1-1
CDR3 length: 16
V gene: TRBV29-1
CDR3 protein: CSVAARTVVANTEAFF

J gene: TRBJ2-7
CDR3 length: 14
V gene: TRBV7-2
CDR3 protein: CASSLRLAPYEQYF